The clone carrying this T cell receptor (beta chain) was seen more than once but under ten times. The data derive from a study of blood T cell repertoires in COVID-19. CDR3 size: 16 residues. The ends were cut back, 5 bases at V and 1 base at J, with 12 bases in the middle. Looked up from germline, CDR1 is SGHTA and CDR2 is FQGTGA. Some clones are missing from TCRdb's copy, which holds only in-frame ones; the method was immunoSEQ multiplex PCR. The sample lists around 280,000 clones; about nine tenths were seen once. V is TRBV7-3 and J is TRBJ2-6; TRBD2 is a possible D gene (5 bases). This clonotype was sampled from a woman in her forties or fifties who had recovered from COVID-19. Sequenced sample: peripheral blood. CDR3 coding DNA: TGTGCCAGCAGCGCAATGTCGGGATCTGGGGCCAACGTCCTGACTTTC. Translating gives CASSAMSGSGANVLTF.